The clone carrying this T cell receptor beta chain has a single count. Its specificity is not known. This entry is derived from a study of cytomegalovirus exposure and HLA in healthy donors. Study-level information: Findings of an earlier analysis included roughly 110 million unique TCR beta sequences from some 190 million T cells. Study outcomes and limitations: Specificity of three CMV-associated chains for CMV antigens was verified in vitro. Later analysis found that TCR beta chains associated with HLA were more clonally expanded than other, equally common chains.

Amplification used 60 Vbeta primers and 13 Jbeta primers. Repertoires were generated with immunoSEQ multiplex PCR, while TCRdb's copy carries only in-frame clones and drops some. The sample includes about 120,000 clones, around three quarters of them seen just once. Germline CDR1 LNHDA, CDR2 SQIVND (reference sequence). The CDR3 loop spans 17 amino acids. V shed 2 bases and J shed 5 bases, with 18 bases lying between them. The chain joins TRBV19 to TRBJ2-2; D perhaps matches TRBD2 (7 bases). This receptor was obtained from a woman aged 30 to 39 in good health and CMV-seronegative. Material: PBMCs. CDR3 DNA: TGTGCCAGTAGTATAAATTTGAGGGGGGGCCTAACCGGGGAGCTGTTTTTT. Its protein product is CASSINLRGGLTGELFF.